A selection of T cell receptor beta chains follows, all from one sample in a study of CD8 T cells in ankylosing spondylitis. MiXCR, applied by TCRdb to the 5' RACE reads, yields one record per CDR3 protein. The sample lists over 110,000 distinct CDR3 sequences, 7% to 10% occurring once. Material: synovial fluid, either unsorted or a sorted T cell fraction (not recorded which). These receptor sequences come from a male donor with ankylosing spondylitis. CDR3s include the opening cysteine and the closing phenylalanine or tryptophan. D genes are given only for firm matches. Where a row states a size, it is once, few, many or the class of an expanded clone; other rows omit it.

v_call: TRBV20-1
cdr3_length: 13
j_call: TRBJ2-7
clone_size: few
d_call: TRBD1
cdr3_aa: CSAGRGQGYEQYF
cdr3_nt: TGCAGTGCTGGAAGGGGACAGGGCTACGAGCAGTACTTC

v_call: TRBV6-4
cdr3_length: 15
j_call: TRBJ2-3
clone_size: medium-sized
d_call: TRBD1
cdr3_aa: CASSEGTGGADTQYF
cdr3_nt: TGTGCCAGCAGTGAGGGGACAGGGGGCGCAGATACGCAGTATTTT

v_call: TRBV20-1
cdr3_length: 16
j_call: TRBJ2-1
clone_size: many
d_call: TRBD2
cdr3_aa: CSARGQRGASYNEQFF
cdr3_nt: TGCAGTGCTAGAGGGCAGCGGGGGGCCTCCTACAATGAGCAGTTCTTC

v_call: TRBV5-1
cdr3_length: 13
j_call: TRBJ2-5
clone_size: -
d_call: -
cdr3_aa: CASSLYREETQYF
cdr3_nt: TGCGCCAGCAGCCTTTACAGGGAAGAGACCCAGTACTTC

v_call: TRBV6-2/TRBV6-3
cdr3_length: 14
j_call: TRBJ1-5
clone_size: many
d_call: -
cdr3_aa: CASKRESSNQPQHF
cdr3_nt: TGTGCCAGCAAAAGAGAGTCTAGCAATCAGCCCCAGCATTTT

v_call: TRBV7-2
cdr3_length: 16
j_call: TRBJ2-3
clone_size: few
d_call: -
cdr3_aa: CASSLDSGGHTDTQYF
cdr3_nt: TGTGCCAGCAGCTTAGACTCCGGGGGGCACACAGATACGCAGTATTTT

v_call: TRBV5-5
cdr3_length: 14
j_call: TRBJ2-7
clone_size: few
d_call: -
cdr3_aa: CASTRTGRESEQYF
cdr3_nt: TGTGCCAGCACCAGGACAGGGAGGGAAAGCGAGCAGTACTTC

v_call: TRBV27
cdr3_length: 17
j_call: TRBJ2-5
clone_size: many
d_call: -
cdr3_aa: CASSPVARYWGGETQYF
cdr3_nt: TGTGCCAGCAGTCCCGTCGCCCGATACTGGGGTGGAGAGACCCAGTACTTC

v_call: TRBV10-3
cdr3_length: 13
j_call: TRBJ2-7
clone_size: many
d_call: TRBD1
cdr3_aa: CAISVDRGYEQYF
cdr3_nt: TGTGCCATCAGTGTTGACAGGGGATACGAGCAGTACTTC

v_call: TRBV3-1
cdr3_length: 13
j_call: TRBJ2-7
clone_size: -
d_call: -
cdr3_aa: CASSQVQGYEQYF
cdr3_nt: TGTGCCAGCAGCCAAGTGCAGGGGTACGAGCAGTACTTC

v_call: TRBV10-1
cdr3_length: 13
j_call: TRBJ2-3
clone_size: -
d_call: -
cdr3_aa: CATGLRGTDTQYF
cdr3_nt: TGCGCCACCGGACTAAGGGGGACAGATACGCAGTATTTT

v_call: TRBV7-3
cdr3_length: 13
j_call: TRBJ2-5
clone_size: -
d_call: -
cdr3_aa: CASSRVLGETQYF
cdr3_nt: TGTGCCAGCAGCCGAGTCCTTGGAGAGACCCAGTACTTC

v_call: TRBV20-1
cdr3_length: 15
j_call: TRBJ2-3
clone_size: many
d_call: -
cdr3_aa: CSAVPGVGGTDTQYF
cdr3_nt: TGCAGTGCCGTCCCTGGTGTGGGGGGCACAGATACGCAGTATTTT

v_call: TRBV7-6
cdr3_length: 12
j_call: TRBJ1-6
clone_size: few
d_call: -
cdr3_aa: CASSSGNSPLHF
cdr3_nt: TGTGCCAGCAGCTCAGGAAATTCACCCCTCCACTTT

v_call: TRBV5-6
cdr3_length: 15
j_call: TRBJ2-5
clone_size: many
d_call: TRBD1
cdr3_aa: CASSFAGTGEETQYF
cdr3_nt: TGTGCCAGCAGCTTCGCCGGGACAGGGGAAGAGACCCAGTACTTC

v_call: TRBV6-1
cdr3_length: 13
j_call: TRBJ1-5
clone_size: many
d_call: -
cdr3_aa: CASSIQNIEPQHF
cdr3_nt: TGTGCCAGCAGTATCCAGAATATTGAGCCCCAGCATTTT

v_call: TRBV2
cdr3_length: 15
j_call: TRBJ2-1
clone_size: few
d_call: -
cdr3_aa: CASSEDSGPYNEQFF
cdr3_nt: TGTGCCAGCAGTGAAGATTCCGGGCCCTACAATGAGCAGTTCTTC

v_call: TRBV7-2
cdr3_length: 15
j_call: TRBJ2-7
clone_size: many
d_call: TRBD2
cdr3_aa: CASSLDGTRTYEQYF
cdr3_nt: TGTGCCAGCAGCTTAGACGGGACTAGAACGTACGAGCAGTACTTC

v_call: TRBV3-1
cdr3_length: 15
j_call: TRBJ2-3
clone_size: few
d_call: TRBD1
cdr3_aa: CASSPRTGTTDTQYF
cdr3_nt: TGTGCCAGCAGCCCACGGACAGGGACGACAGATACGCAGTATTTT

v_call: TRBV7-3
cdr3_length: 14
j_call: TRBJ1-2
clone_size: many
d_call: -
cdr3_aa: CASSLSRSSYGYTF
cdr3_nt: TGTGCCAGCAGCTTATCCAGAAGTTCATATGGCTACACCTTC

v_call: TRBV18
cdr3_length: 12
j_call: TRBJ1-4
clone_size: -
d_call: -
cdr3_aa: CASSPSNEKLFF
cdr3_nt: TGTGCCAGCTCACCTTCAAATGAAAAACTGTTTTTT

v_call: TRBV4-2
cdr3_length: 16
j_call: TRBJ2-1
clone_size: -
d_call: -
cdr3_aa: CASSQGGGTGWNEQFF
cdr3_nt: TGTGCCAGCAGCCAAGGCGGGGGGACAGGGTGGAATGAGCAGTTCTTC

v_call: TRBV4-3
cdr3_length: 15
j_call: TRBJ2-5
clone_size: many
d_call: -
cdr3_aa: CASSQIGLASETQYF
cdr3_nt: TGCGCCAGCAGCCAAATAGGGCTAGCTAGTGAGACCCAGTACTTC

v_call: TRBV20-1
cdr3_length: 19
j_call: TRBJ2-1
clone_size: few
d_call: TRBD2
cdr3_aa: CSARDSSSGSERGYNEQFF
cdr3_nt: TGCAGTGCTAGAGATTCATCTAGCGGGAGCGAAAGGGGCTACAATGAGCAGTTCTTC

v_call: TRBV10-3
cdr3_length: 15
j_call: TRBJ2-1
clone_size: few
d_call: TRBD1
cdr3_aa: CAISEKTGQYDEQFF
cdr3_nt: TGTGCCATCAGTGAGAAGACAGGGCAATACGATGAGCAGTTCTTC

v_call: TRBV7-2
cdr3_length: 15
j_call: TRBJ2-6
clone_size: -
d_call: -
cdr3_aa: CAETGRDGGANVLTF
cdr3_nt: TGTGCCGAGACAGGGAGGGATGGTGGGGCCAACGTCCTGACTTTC

v_call: TRBV12-3/TRBV12-4
cdr3_length: 16
j_call: TRBJ2-5
clone_size: -
d_call: TRBD1
cdr3_aa: CASRKLRDRGEETQYF
cdr3_nt: TGTGCCAGCAGGAAACTCCGGGACAGGGGCGAAGAGACCCAGTACTTC

v_call: TRBV5-1
cdr3_length: 16
j_call: TRBJ2-3
clone_size: many
d_call: TRBD2
cdr3_aa: CASSLAGGSLTDTQYF
cdr3_nt: TGCGCCAGCAGCTTGGCCGGCGGGAGCCTTACAGATACGCAGTATTTT

v_call: TRBV5-6
cdr3_length: 15
j_call: TRBJ2-7
clone_size: -
d_call: TRBD2
cdr3_aa: CASSTGLAESYEQYF
cdr3_nt: TGTGCCAGCAGCACGGGACTAGCGGAATCCTACGAGCAGTACTTC

v_call: TRBV12-3/TRBV12-4
cdr3_length: 18
j_call: TRBJ1-5
clone_size: few
d_call: -
cdr3_aa: CARSLEGRKEGYNQPQHF
cdr3_nt: TGTGCCCGCAGTTTAGAGGGTCGGAAAGAGGGTTACAATCAGCCCCAGCATTTT

v_call: TRBV9
cdr3_length: 15
j_call: TRBJ2-7
clone_size: few
d_call: -
cdr3_aa: CASSVGGAGSYEQYF
cdr3_nt: TGTGCCAGCAGCGTAGGGGGGGCAGGATCCTACGAGCAGTACTTC

v_call: TRBV7-8
cdr3_length: 17
j_call: TRBJ2-5
clone_size: many
d_call: TRBD1
cdr3_aa: CASSPELYRGRLETQYF
cdr3_nt: TGTGCCAGCAGCCCGGAACTCTACAGGGGGCGCCTGGAGACCCAGTACTTC

v_call: TRBV5-1
cdr3_length: 16
j_call: TRBJ2-7
clone_size: many
d_call: TRBD1
cdr3_aa: CASSPTYGQGLYEQYF
cdr3_nt: TGCGCCAGCAGCCCAACGTATGGACAGGGACTCTACGAGCAGTACTTC

v_call: TRBV18
cdr3_length: 14
j_call: TRBJ2-7
clone_size: -
d_call: TRBD1
cdr3_aa: CASSPQTGSYEQYF
cdr3_nt: TGTGCCAGCTCACCTCAGACAGGGTCCTACGAGCAGTACTTC

v_call: TRBV7-8
cdr3_length: 19
j_call: TRBJ2-3
clone_size: few
d_call: TRBD2
cdr3_aa: CASSLAGLAGESGTDTQYF
cdr3_nt: TGTGCCAGCAGCTTAGCGGGACTAGCGGGAGAGTCGGGCACAGATACGCAGTATTTT

v_call: TRBV20-1
cdr3_length: 15
j_call: TRBJ1-1
clone_size: -
d_call: -
cdr3_aa: CSARDFKRGDTEAFF
cdr3_nt: TGCAGTGCTAGAGATTTCAAGAGGGGAGACACTGAAGCTTTCTTT

v_call: TRBV29-1
cdr3_length: 10
j_call: TRBJ2-3
clone_size: few
d_call: -
cdr3_aa: CSPPGDTQYF
cdr3_nt: TGCAGCCCGCCCGGGGATACGCAGTATTTT

v_call: TRBV7-2
cdr3_length: 16
j_call: TRBJ2-5
clone_size: many
d_call: TRBD2
cdr3_aa: CASSLKRGAIQETQYF
cdr3_nt: TGTGCCAGCAGCTTAAAGCGGGGGGCAATCCAAGAGACCCAGTACTTC

v_call: TRBV20-1
cdr3_length: 13
j_call: TRBJ2-7
clone_size: many
d_call: TRBD2
cdr3_aa: CSARRGRMYEQYF
cdr3_nt: TGCAGTGCTAGGCGCGGGAGAATGTACGAGCAGTACTTC

v_call: TRBV5-1
cdr3_length: 14
j_call: TRBJ1-2
clone_size: many
d_call: TRBD1
cdr3_aa: CASSSDRDLRGYTF
cdr3_nt: TGCGCCAGCAGCTCGGACAGGGATTTGCGGGGCTACACCTTC

v_call: TRBV6-1
cdr3_length: 15
j_call: TRBJ1-5
clone_size: -
d_call: TRBD1
cdr3_aa: CASSEQGAAIQPQHF
cdr3_nt: TGTGCCAGCAGTGAACAGGGGGCCGCAATTCAGCCCCAGCATTTT

v_call: TRBV5-6
cdr3_length: 15
j_call: TRBJ2-1
clone_size: many
d_call: -
cdr3_aa: CASSLGLAFYNEQFF
cdr3_nt: TGTGCCAGCAGCCTAGGGCTAGCTTTCTACAATGAGCAGTTCTTC

v_call: TRBV10-3
cdr3_length: 15
j_call: TRBJ1-1
clone_size: few
d_call: -
cdr3_aa: CAISEPGRPNTEAFF
cdr3_nt: TGTGCCATCAGTGAGCCGGGACGGCCGAACACTGAAGCTTTCTTT

v_call: TRBV20-1
cdr3_length: 15
j_call: TRBJ1-1
clone_size: few
d_call: TRBD1
cdr3_aa: CSARDQKGALAEAFF
cdr3_nt: TGCAGTGCTAGAGATCAAAAGGGGGCGCTTGCTGAAGCTTTCTTT

v_call: TRBV7-3
cdr3_length: 13
j_call: TRBJ1-1
clone_size: many
d_call: -
cdr3_aa: CASSFGANTEAFF
cdr3_nt: TGTGCCAGCAGTTTCGGGGCAAACACTGAAGCTTTCTTT

v_call: TRBV11-2
cdr3_length: 18
j_call: TRBJ1-1
clone_size: many
d_call: TRBD1
cdr3_aa: CASSFISSFLDRDTEAFF
cdr3_nt: TGTGCCAGCAGCTTTATCTCCTCTTTCTTAGACAGGGACACTGAAGCTTTCTTT

v_call: TRBV4-3
cdr3_length: 13
j_call: TRBJ1-6
clone_size: many
d_call: -
cdr3_aa: CASSQEKGSPLHF
cdr3_nt: TGCGCCAGCAGCCAAGAAAAGGGATCACCCCTCCACTTT

v_call: TRBV18
cdr3_length: 15
j_call: TRBJ2-1
clone_size: many
d_call: -
cdr3_aa: CASSPSRAGESEQFF
cdr3_nt: TGTGCCAGCTCACCATCGAGGGCAGGGGAGAGTGAGCAGTTCTTC

v_call: TRBV6-5
cdr3_length: 14
j_call: TRBJ2-3
clone_size: many
d_call: TRBD2
cdr3_aa: CASSYAGVTDTQYF
cdr3_nt: TGTGCCAGCAGTTACGCGGGAGTCACAGATACGCAGTATTTT

v_call: TRBV6-1
cdr3_length: 14
j_call: TRBJ2-3
clone_size: few
d_call: TRBD1
cdr3_aa: CASSPDRVANTQYF
cdr3_nt: TGTGCCAGCAGTCCGGACAGGGTGGCGAATACGCAGTATTTT

v_call: TRBV24-1
cdr3_length: 14
j_call: TRBJ2-3
clone_size: -
d_call: TRBD2
cdr3_aa: CATSLAGLTDTQYF
cdr3_nt: TGTGCCACCAGTTTAGCGGGGCTCACAGATACGCAGTATTTT

v_call: TRBV7-2
cdr3_length: 16
j_call: TRBJ2-5
clone_size: -
d_call: TRBD2
cdr3_aa: CASSLVGSGFQETQYF
cdr3_nt: TGTGCCAGCAGCTTAGTGGGTAGCGGGTTCCAAGAGACCCAGTACTTC

v_call: TRBV7-3
cdr3_length: 14
j_call: TRBJ1-1
clone_size: many
d_call: -
cdr3_aa: CASSLSGGDTEAFF
cdr3_nt: TGTGCCAGCAGCTTAAGTGGGGGGGACACTGAAGCTTTCTTT

v_call: TRBV5-1
cdr3_length: 12
j_call: TRBJ1-1
clone_size: once
d_call: -
cdr3_aa: CASSRDDTQAFF
cdr3_nt: TGCGCCAGCAGCCGGGACGACACTCAAGCTTTCTTT

v_call: TRBV6-2/TRBV6-3
cdr3_length: 13
j_call: TRBJ2-5
clone_size: many
d_call: -
cdr3_aa: CASSYNSGETQYF
cdr3_nt: TGTGCCAGCAGTTATAATTCCGGAGAGACCCAGTACTTC

v_call: TRBV20-1
cdr3_length: 11
j_call: TRBJ2-7
clone_size: many
d_call: -
cdr3_aa: CSAFRNYEQYF
cdr3_nt: TGCAGTGCTTTCAGAAACTACGAGCAGTACTTC

v_call: TRBV20-1
cdr3_length: 12
j_call: TRBJ2-1
clone_size: -
d_call: -
cdr3_aa: CSASKVGNEQFF
cdr3_nt: TGCAGTGCTAGTAAGGTGGGCAATGAGCAGTTCTTC

v_call: TRBV6-5
cdr3_length: 12
j_call: TRBJ2-7
clone_size: few
d_call: -
cdr3_aa: CASKNRLLEQYF
cdr3_nt: TGTGCCAGCAAGAACAGGCTGCTCGAGCAGTACTTC

v_call: TRBV20-1
cdr3_length: 13
j_call: TRBJ1-1
clone_size: many
d_call: -
cdr3_aa: CSARGFDRTEAFF
cdr3_nt: TGCAGTGCTAGAGGGTTCGATCGCACTGAAGCTTTCTTT

v_call: TRBV7-6
cdr3_length: 15
j_call: TRBJ1-5
clone_size: -
d_call: TRBD1
cdr3_aa: CASSFRTGYGQPQHF
cdr3_nt: TGTGCCAGCAGCTTTAGGACAGGGTACGGTCAGCCCCAGCATTTT